Listed below are T cell receptor beta chains from one sample, sequenced in a study of blood T cell repertoires in COVID-19. Here immunoSEQ multiplex PCR was the method, and the copy in TCRdb shows in-frame clones only, minus some. The sample yields approximately 53,000 clones, about four fifths seen once. The sample comprised peripheral blood. The origin of the receptors is a woman in her sixties or seventies with acute or convalescent COVID-19. CDR3s include the opening cysteine and the closing phenylalanine or tryptophan. D genes are given only for firm matches. A clone size is listed for some rows: how often the clone was seen (once, few, many), or a class if it is expanded.

d_call	clone_size	v_call	j_call	cdr3_nt	cdr3_aa
TRBD1	-	TRBV27	TRBJ2-2	TGTGCCAGCAGTCCCAACACAGGGGTACACGGGGAGCTGTTTTTT	CASSPNTGVHGELFF
TRBD1	few	TRBV19	TRBJ1-2	TGTGCCAGTAGTCTCTCGGACAGGGGGGTCCTAAGCCATGGCTACACCTTC	CASSLSDRGVLSHGYTF
TRBD2	-	TRBV30	TRBJ2-1	TGTGCCTGGAGTCTGGGGGGGGAGCAGTTCTTC	CAWSLGGEQFF
TRBD2	-	TRBV6-5	TRBJ2-1	TGTGCCAGCAGCCCGACTAGCGGGGGGGCCGATGAGCAGTTCTTC	CASSPTSGGADEQFF
TRBD1	-	TRBV7-9	TRBJ1-1	TGTGCCAGCAGCTTATATACCGGGACAGGGAACACTGAAGCTTTCTTT	CASSLYTGTGNTEAFF
TRBD1	-	TRBV20-1	TRBJ2-3	TGCAGTGCTAGTGGGGACAGACTCACAGATACGCAGTATTTT	CSASGDRLTDTQYF
-	-	TRBV7-2	TRBJ2-3	TGTGCCAGCAGCTTAAGGGGCGGGGGCTTGGATACGCAGTATTTT	CASSLRGGGLDTQYF
-	few	TRBV27	TRBJ1-1	TGTGCCAGCAGTCCCCAGACAGTAAACACTGAAGCTTTCTTT	CASSPQTVNTEAFF
-	-	TRBV30	TRBJ2-6	TGTGCCTGGAGTGTACCACGACAGCCCTCTGGGGCCAACGTCCTGACTTTC	CAWSVPRQPSGANVLTF
-	-	TRBV7-6	TRBJ1-1	TGTGCCAGCAGCTTATTCCCGGGAATGAACACTGAAGCTTTCTTT	CASSLFPGMNTEAFF
-	few	TRBV7-2	TRBJ1-1	TGTGCCAGCAGCTCTCGAGGTGGAAATTGGGGCTGGTTT	CASSSRGGNWGWF
TRBD2	few	TRBV13	TRBJ2-2	TGTGCCAGCAGCCCGCTCGCGGGGGGGCCGGGCGGGGAGCTGTTTTTT	CASSPLAGGPGGELFF
-	few	TRBV19	TRBJ1-4	TGTGCCAGTAAGAGGTCTTCGGAAAAACTGTTTTTT	CASKRSSEKLFF
-	-	TRBV2	TRBJ2-7	TGTGCCAGACGCGGGACGGAGAGTGGCGAGCAGTACTTC	CARRGTESGEQYF
TRBD1	-	TRBV30	TRBJ1-5	TGTGCCTGGAGTAAGTCAGGGGGTCAGCCCCAGCATTTT	CAWSKSGGQPQHF
-	-	TRBV6-5	TRBJ1-5	TGTGCCAGCAGTTACAGGGAGGATCAGCCCCAGCATTTT	CASSYREDQPQHF
-	-	TRBV2	TRBJ1-1	TGTGCCAGCAGCGGTACAGGGTACACTGAAGCTTTCTTT	CASSGTGYTEAFF
TRBD1	-	TRBV11-2	TRBJ1-2	TGTGCCAGCAGCTTAGAGACAGGGGGCGTGGGCGGCTACACCTTC	CASSLETGGVGGYTF
-	-	TRBV5-4	TRBJ2-1	TGTGCCAGCAGCTTACCCGCGGCTAGCGCCTACAATGAGCAGTTCTTC	CASSLPAASAYNEQFF
-	-	TRBV30	TRBJ2-1	TGTGCCTGGACCCAAAACAATGAGCAGTTCTTC	CAWTQNNEQFF
-	-	TRBV7-6	TRBJ1-2	TGTGCCAGCAGCTCTGGCAGGGGTAACTATAGCTACACCTTC	CASSSGRGNYSYTF
-	-	TRBV9	TRBJ1-4	TGTGCCAGCAGCGTAGAATCGAGCTTTAATGAAAAACTGTTTTTT	CASSVESSFNEKLFF
-	-	TRBV4-3	TRBJ2-7	TGCGCCAGCAGCCAAGAACGGTACTCCTACGAGCAGTACTTC	CASSQERYSYEQYF
-	-	TRBV11-3	TRBJ2-3	TGTGCCAGCAGCTCCCCTGGCACAGATACGCAGTATTTT	CASSSPGTDTQYF
TRBD1	-	TRBV4-1	TRBJ1-3	TGCGCCAGCAGAACAGGGGCTGGAAACACCATATATTTT	CASRTGAGNTIYF